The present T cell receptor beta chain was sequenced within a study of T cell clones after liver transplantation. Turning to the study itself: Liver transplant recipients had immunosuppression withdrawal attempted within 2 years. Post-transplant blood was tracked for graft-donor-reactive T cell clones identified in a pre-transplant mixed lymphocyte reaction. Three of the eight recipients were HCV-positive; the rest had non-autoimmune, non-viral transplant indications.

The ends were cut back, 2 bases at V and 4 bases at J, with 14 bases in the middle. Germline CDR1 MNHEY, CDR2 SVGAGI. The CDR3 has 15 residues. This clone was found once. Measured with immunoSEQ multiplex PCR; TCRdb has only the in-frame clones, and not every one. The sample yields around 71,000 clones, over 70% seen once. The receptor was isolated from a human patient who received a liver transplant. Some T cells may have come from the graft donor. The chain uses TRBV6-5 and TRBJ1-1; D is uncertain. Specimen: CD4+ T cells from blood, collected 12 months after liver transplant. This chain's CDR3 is CASSYGIGVTTEAFF. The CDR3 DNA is TGTGCCAGCAGTTACGGGATCGGGGTGACCACTGAAGCTTTCTTT.